These 32 T cell receptor beta chains were all obtained from the same sample, sequenced in a study of Graves' ophthalmopathy and Graves' hyperthyroidism. Scientists amplified the TCR beta CDR3 regions from RNA transcripts. Scientists carried out first-round RT-PCR using HTBI primers and then a second-round multiplex PCR. TCRdb called the multiplex PCR reads again in MiXCR, with one record for every CDR3 protein. The table lists over 650,000 distinct CDR3 sequences, roughly two fifths of them singletons. The specimen was peripheral blood. The receptors originated from an adult man with Graves' ophthalmopathy.

This clonotype has more than one count but fewer than ten. A much larger clone sits a single nucleotide away, making a read error possible. Because it lacks the conserved phenylalanine or tryptophan at the end, this CDR3 is likely a read error. The rearrangement links TRBV9 to TRBJ1-5, with D uncertain. Per germline, CDR1 SGDLS and CDR2 YYNGEE. The CDR3 contains 11 residues. V was clipped by 7 bases and J by 7 bases, with 9 bases between them. The CDR3 is CASGGGQPQHS. The CDR3 nucleotides are TGTGCCAGCGGTGGAGGGCAGCCCCAGCATTCT.

The rearrangement uses TRBV7-2 and TRBJ2-1, with 7 bases identical to TRBD2. V dropped 5 bases and J dropped 9; count of bases not matched to a gene: 10. There are 14 residues in the CDR3. Per germline, CDR1 SGHTA and CDR2 FQGNSA. As DNA, the CDR3 is TGTGCCAGCAGCACTAGGACTAGTATTGCTGAGCAGTTCTTC. Translating gives CASSTRTSIAEQFF. Combining the CDR3 with reference TRBV7-2 and TRBJ2-1 gives the whole variable domain GAGVSQSPSNKVTEKGKDVELRCDPISGHTALYWYRQSLGQGLEFLIYFQGNSAPDKSGLPSDRFSAERTGGSVSTLTIQRTQQEDSAVYLCASSTRTSIAEQFFGPGTRLTVL.

The CDR3 spells CASSPRTTGDTEAFF. Here the CDR3 DNA reads TGTGCCAGCAGCCCTAGGACGACAGGGGACACTGAAGCTTTCTTT. The chain recombines TRBV11-2 with TRBJ1-1; 8 nucleotides match TRBD1. V trimming: 5 bases; J trimming: 3 bases; junction bases outside the gene matches: 8. The CDR3 has 15 amino acids. Germline V gene data show CDR1 as SGHAT and CDR2 as FQNNGV.

The chain employs TRBV25-1 and TRBJ2-3; D ambiguous. CDR3 length: 16 amino acids. CDR1 MGHDK and CDR2 SYGVNS come from the germline V gene. V lost 5 bases, J lost 0 bases, and 15 bases lay in between. CDR3 nucleotides: TGTGCCAGCAGTCGCAGCGCTGGTTCTAGCACAGATACGCAGTATTTT. It is translated as CASSRSAGSSTDTQYF.

This clonotype is a singleton in its sample. The chain uses TRBV10-3 and TRBJ1-5; D is perhaps TRBD1 (6 bases). The CDR3 runs 18 residues. Per germline, CDR1 ENHRY and CDR2 SYGVKD. V dropped 3 bases and J dropped 0 bases, with 18 bases sitting between them. CDR3: CAISEGGGEIYSNQPQHF. The CDR3 bases are TGTGCCATCAGTGAAGGAGGGGGAGAGATTTATAGCAATCAGCCCCAGCATTTT.

This clonotype was seen just once. This chain's CDR3 is CASSALEGPGDYEQYF. The CDR3 region has the DNA TGTGCCAGCAGTGCATTAGAAGGGCCAGGCGACTACGAGCAGTACTTC. The chain links TRBV2 to TRBJ2-7; D remains ambiguous. Germline lookup yields CDR1 SNHLY and CDR2 FYNNEI. This CDR3 is built from 16 residues. Between the trimmed V and J ends, which lost 4 bases and 3 bases, there was a span of 19 bases.

The V gene is TRBV7-2, the J gene TRBJ1-5; D not certain. The CDR3 has 11 amino acids. Deletions cut 4 bases from V and 14 bases from J, with 12 bases between. The V gene's germline CDR1 is SGHTA and CDR2 FQGNSA. As DNA, the CDR3 is TGTGCCAGCAGCTCCCCAGGATACGAGCATTTT. Translation: CASSSPGYEHF.

This clonotype has ten or more counts. The chain links TRBV7-9 to TRBJ1-1, with 7 positions matching TRBD1. Germline CDR1 and CDR2: SEHNR and FQNEAQ (reference sequence). The CDR3 has 16 amino acids. Losses at the gene ends were 5 bases for V and 3 bases for J; bases not matched to a gene: 12. The CDR3 loop is CASSQGQHALDTEAFF. CDR3 in DNA: TGTGCCAGCAGCCAGGGACAGCATGCACTTGACACTGAAGCTTTCTTT.

This clonotype was picked up many times. This sequence joins TRBV25-1 and TRBJ2-7, with TRBD1 matching 12 bases. The CDR3 is 16 amino acids. Germline loops: CDR1 MGHDK, CDR2 SYGVNS. V lost 5 bases, J lost 5 bases, and 10 bases stayed unmatched. The CDR3 bases are TGTGCCAGCAGTCCCTGGGGGGGGACAGGGGGCGACGAGCAGTACTTC. Encoded protein: CASSPWGGTGGDEQYF.

The rearrangement uses TRBV4-3 and TRBJ2-2, with a possible D match to TRBD2 (6 bases). This CDR3 is built from 15 residues. V gave up 8 bases and J gave up 1 base, with 14 bases separating them. CDR1 and CDR2 from the germline V gene are LGHNA and YSLEER. Here the CDR3 DNA reads TGCGCCAGCCGGTGGTCCGGGGGGAACACCGGGGAGCTGTTTTTT. This translates into CASRWSGGNTGELFF.

This chain uses TRBV6-6 with TRBJ2-2, with 12 bases fitting TRBD1. The germline V gene has CDR1 MNHNY and CDR2 SVGAGI (reference sequence). The CDR3 spans 13 residues. As DNA, the CDR3 is TGTGTAGTCGGGACAGGGGGCGTGGGGGAGCTGTTTTTT. Amino acid sequence: CVVGTGGVGELFF.

This clonotype was recorded a few times. CDR3: CASSGQTTGELFF. CDR3 DNA sequence: TGTGCCAGCAGTGGACAGACAACCGGGGAGCTGTTTTTT. The V call is TRBV6-4, the J call TRBJ2-2, with TRBD1 as a possible D gene (5 bases). Germline loops: CDR1 MRHNA, CDR2 SNTAGT. V dropped 4 bases and J dropped 5 bases, with 8 bases sitting between them. The CDR3 sequence is 13 residues long.

As for this clonotype: This clone may be a read error of a much larger clone one base away. The missing conserved phenylalanine or tryptophan at the end of this CDR3 makes a read error likely. The chain recombines TRBV14 with TRBJ2-5; 8 nucleotides align to TRBD2. V trimming: 2 bases; J trimming: 5 bases; junction bases outside the gene matches: 4. The CDR3 consists of 14 residues. CDR1 and CDR2 from the germline V gene are SGHDN and FVKESK. Here the CDR3 DNA reads TGTGCCAGCAGCCAATACGGGGGGGCGGAGACCCAGTACTCC. It codes for CASSQYGGAETQYS.

This clonotype was observed at least ten times. The chain has TRBV6-6 and TRBJ2-7; TRBD2 might be the D (6 bases). Germline CDR1 and CDR2: MNHNY and SVGAGI (reference sequence). The V gene lost 0 bases and the J gene lost 7 bases, with 13 bases spanning the gap. The CDR3 covers 14 residues. This CDR3 reads CASSYSREEGEQYF. CDR3 DNA: TGTGCCAGCAGTTACTCGCGGGAAGAAGGGGAGCAGTACTTC.

Comments on this clonotype: Given a much more abundant clone one base away, this may be a read error. The rearrangement uses TRBV11-2 and TRBJ1-4; D gene uncertain. This CDR3 region has 10 residues. Per germline, CDR1 SGHAT and CDR2 FQNNGV. CDR3 nucleotide sequence: TGTGCCAGCAGGGTTGAAAACCTGTTTTTT. This translates into CASRVENLFF.

In regard to this clonotype: At one end the junction does not follow the germline gene, possibly because of a read error. The chain links TRBV27 to TRBJ1-2, with 8 bases lining up with TRBD1. CDR3 size: 13 residues. The germline CDR1 and CDR2 sequences are MNHEY and SMNVEV (reference sequence). CDR3 loop: CAGSRTGIGGYTF. DNA of the CDR3: TGTGCCGGCAGCCGGACAGGGATAGGTGGCTACACCTTC.

The chain carries TRBV4-1 and TRBJ1-2; no reliable D call. This CDR3 is built from 14 residues. Trimming removed 1 base from V and 5 bases from J, with 11 bases in between. The germline V gene has CDR1 MGHRA and CDR2 YSYEKL. CDR3 nucleotides: TGCGCCAGCAGCCAAGGCTGGGATAGATATGGCTACACCTTC. This codes for CASSQGWDRYGYTF.

At least ten counts were recorded for this clonotype. The chain has TRBV7-8 and TRBJ2-5; 10 positions match TRBD2. CDR3 length: 15 residues. After removal of 1 base from V and 2 bases from J, the junction contained 1 base not matched to a gene. Germline V gene data show CDR1 as SGHVS and CDR2 as FQNEAQ. Here the CDR3 reads CASSLVAGGQETQYF. The CDR3 nucleotides read TGTGCCAGCAGCTTAGTAGCGGGAGGACAAGAGACCCAGTACTTC.

A word on this clonotype: The CDR3 carries no conserved terminal phenylalanine or tryptophan, so it likely arises from a read error. The limits of the CDR3 on the DNA are not certain, so only TCRdb's listed CDR3 is given. The V gene is TRBV15, the J gene TRBJ1-1; the table's TRBD1 call for D was not verified on the DNA. The CDR3 spans 11 residues, counting both ends. Per the germline V gene, CDR1 is LNHNV and CDR2 is YYDKDF (reference sequence). The CDR3 region is CATSRDKGGTY.

This sequence joins TRBV7-3 and TRBJ2-7, with D unresolved. V was pared by 2 bases and J by 3 bases, with 17 bases between. There are 16 residues in the CDR3. Germline-derived CDR1 and CDR2 are SGHTA and FQGTGA. CDR3 residues: CASSLGPDMTGYEQYF. The CDR3 region has the DNA TGTGCCAGCAGCTTAGGGCCCGACATGACTGGCTACGAGCAGTACTTC.

The chain carries TRBV7-2 and TRBJ1-1; D call uncertain. This CDR3 comprises 13 residues. Germline-derived CDR1 and CDR2 are SGHTA and FQGNSA. V was trimmed by 2 bases and J by 4 bases, leaving 8 bases between them. CDR3 region: CASSLKQRTEAFF. The CDR3, as DNA: TGTGCCAGCAGCTTAAAGCAGCGCACTGAAGCTTTCTTT.

The chain combines TRBV6-5 with TRBJ2-7; perhaps TRBD1 as D (6 bases). This CDR3 is built from 15 residues. V was cut by 0 bases and J by 0 bases, with 9 bases left in between. Germline V gives CDR1 MNHEY, CDR2 SVGAGI. CDR3 sequence (DNA): TGTGCCAGCAGTTACTCCCAGGGGCCCTCCTACGAGCAGTACTTC. Encoded protein: CASSYSQGPSYEQYF.

V gene TRBV10-3 combines with J gene TRBJ1-5; D is ambiguous. This CDR3 spans 17 amino acids. The V gene lost 0 bases and the J gene lost 2 bases, with 14 bases spanning the gap. Germline V lookup: CDR1 ENHRY, CDR2 SYGVKD. CDR3 DNA sequence: TGTGCCATCAGTGAGTCTTCTGGGAGGGCTGGCAATCAGCCCCAGCATTTT. This sequence encodes CAISESSGRAGNQPQHF.

This clonotype has a count of ten or more. The V and J genes are TRBV19 and TRBJ1-1, with 7 nucleotides matching TRBD1. The CDR3 contains 14 residues. From germline, CDR1 is LNHDA and CDR2 SQIVND (reference sequence). The V gene end was trimmed by 5 bases and the J gene end by 0 bases; junction bases not matched to a gene: 3. CDR3 protein: CASSHRGLNTEAFF. Written as DNA, the CDR3 is TGTGCCAGTAGTCACAGGGGATTGAACACTGAAGCTTTCTTT. Full variable domain (outside the CDR3, taken from reference TRBV19 and TRBJ1-1): DGGITQSPKYLFRKEGQNVTLSCEQNLNHDAMYWYRQDPGQGLRLIYYSQIVNDFQKGDIAEGYSVSREKKESFPLTVTSAQKNPTAFYLCASSHRGLNTEAFFGQGTRLTVV.

There are many counts of this clonotype. The rearrangement joins TRBV29-1 to TRBJ2-6; no firm D call. The V gene lost 1 base and the J gene lost 0 bases, with 10 bases spanning the gap. The CDR3 loop spans 16 amino acids. The germline V gene encodes CDR1 SQVTM and CDR2 ANQGSEA. CDR3 nucleotides: TGCAGCGTTGAAGGAGGCGAGAGCTCTGGGGCCAACGTCCTGACTTTC. It codes for CSVEGGESSGANVLTF.

This clonotype appeared many times. The chain employs TRBV2 and TRBJ2-2; TRBD2 is a possible D gene (6 bases). CDR1 is SNHLY, CDR2 FYNNEI, per germline. The CDR3 extends over 15 amino acids. V lost 8 bases and J 0 bases, leaving 13 bases between the germline ends. The CDR3 nucleotides read TGTGCCAGCTCGGGTACGGGAGCGAACACCGGGGAGCTGTTTTTT. Translation gives CASSGTGANTGELFF.

In its sample, this clonotype was seen once. This chain joins TRBV25-1 and TRBJ2-7; D gene ambiguous. V lost 11 bases to trimming and J lost 2 bases, with 16 bases between them. Germline V gene lookup returns CDR1 MGHDK and CDR2 SYGVNS. This CDR3 comprises 13 residues. The DNA of the CDR3 is TGTGCCTGGAGTGTACAACACACCTACGAGCAGTACTTC. Residues: CAWSVQHTYEQYF.

In regard to this clonotype: This could be a read error, since a much larger clone is one nucleotide away. The genes are TRBV10-3 and TRBJ1-2; weak D call: TRBD1 (6 bases). Germline V CDR1 and CDR2: ENHRY, SYGVKD. V lost 4 bases and J lost 8, with 11 bases in between. The length of the CDR3 is 12 residues. CDR3 nucleotides: TGTGCCATCAGTGGGACAGACCGCGGCTACACCTTC. This sequence encodes CAISGTDRGYTF.

J is TRBJ1-6 and V is TRBV10-3; a possible D gene is TRBD1 (5 bases). Looked up from germline, CDR1 is ENHRY and CDR2 is SYGVKD. Trimming removed 0 bases at V and 6 bases at J, with 12 bases between. This CDR3 has 16 residues. For the CDR3, the DNA is TGTGCCATCAGTGAGTCGGGGGATTACAGTAATTCACCCCTCCACTTT. This translates into CAISESGDYSNSPLHF.

The rearrangement links TRBV10-3 to TRBJ1-1, with TRBD1 matching over 8 bases. Looked up from germline, CDR1 is ENHRY and CDR2 is SYGVKD. This CDR3 has 12 amino acids. V shed 11 bases and J 4 bases; nucleotides not matched to a gene: 6. Here the CDR3 DNA reads TGTGCCGTCAAGGACAGGGCCACTGAAGCTTTCTTT. Residues: CAVKDRATEAFF.

The chain couples TRBV7-7 to TRBJ2-7, with D possibly matching TRBD2 (5 bases). The germline V gene encodes CDR1 SSHAT and CDR2 FNYEAQ (reference sequence). This CDR3 region has 14 residues. V was clipped by 5 bases and J by 2 bases, with 13 bases between them. CDR3 residues: CASSILGKTYEQYF. The CDR3 DNA follows: TGTGCCAGCAGCATACTAGGGAAGACCTACGAGCAGTACTTC.

This clonotype occurred many times. This rearrangement joins TRBV4-1 to TRBJ2-7; TRBD2 might be the D (6 bases). This CDR3 has 15 residues. CDR1 MGHRA and CDR2 YSYEKL come from the germline V gene. The V end lost 4 bases, the J end lost 1 base, and 14 bases lay between the germline ends. CDR3 coding DNA: TGCGCCAGCAGCCCTCAGGAGGGCCCATCCTACGAGCAGTACTTC. Its protein is CASSPQEGPSYEQYF.